The following is a T cell receptor beta chain sequence with its context. This clone was counted only a few times. Its antigen is currently not known. Base qualities are not provided; no much larger clone lies one nucleotide away. On a MiSeq, deep resolution sequencing aimed for a depth between 1 in 1 million and 1 in 200,000 T cells, with each clonotype covered approximately 10x on average. The immunoSEQ hsTCRB Kit was used to generate TCR beta libraries. As for how the authors treated the data: The data were analyzed with ImmunoSEQ Analyzer and ImmunoSEQ Data Assistant, and V, D and J gene assignments followed IMGT definitions. Clonality, which ranges from 0 to 1, was calculated by subtracting the normalized Shannon entropy of productive rearrangement frequencies from one. Only overrepresented clonotypes making up at least 0.05% of the repertoire of each patient were included in the public clonotype analysis. About twelve repertoires from age-matched healthy donors, obtained from immuneACCESS, served as clonality controls. In TCRdb, the immuneACCESS table is reduced to in-frame sequences with V and J assigned. These tables do not hold every clone; where another copy was compared, an unresolved V gene accounts for under half, and the others remain unexplained. V and J calls and clone size are copied from that table; D and trimming were computed from the DNA. Within this sample are about 330,000 clones, with approximately 67% of them counted one time only. The ten top clones hold 6% to 6.5% of the sample.

Sequences SGHDT (CDR1) and YYEEEE (CDR2) are obtained from the germline V gene. From V the trimming removes 0 bases and from J it removes 11 bases, while the gene matches leave 11 bases of the junction unaccounted for. The CDR3 runs 15 amino acids, cysteine and phenylalanine included. Just the 45-base CDR3 DNA is kept, in frame starting at base 1. The data were obtained in a study of cytotoxic CD8 clonotypes in ibrutinib-treated CLL (dated by TCRdb to the early 2020s). In the study overall: The cohort had about a dozen relapsed/refractory and around 16 treatment-naive patients; 17 were IGHV unmutated. Cryopreserved peripheral blood mononuclear cells were obtained before treatment, at response, and at either sustained remission or disease progression. Responses were partial in roughly 25 patients and complete in 2; after median about 68 months follow-up, roughly 14 stayed in remission and some twelve progressed. Samples at response were collected after a median of 12 months of treatment, with a range of about 6 to 40 months. Longitudinal samples were available for about 30% of the 86 trial participants. Samples averaged roughly 280,000 productive templates and some 91,000 productive rearrangements. Patients were still on ibrutinib when every remission and progressive disease sample was collected. What the work shows at the level of the full study, not this receptor alone: Baseline clonality was found to be higher than that of age-matched healthy donors and was strongly correlated with circulating CD8+ T-cell counts. Public clonotypes were rare and either shrank or stayed stable during treatment, and the rise in clonality at ibrutinib response reflected expansion of private clonotypes. Sampling times were not matched between sustained-remission and progressing patients, and lymph node repertoires were not studied. Clonality rose at ibrutinib response, remained stable during sustained remission, and dropped back toward baseline at progression.

For TCR beta library preparation, 1.5 to 2 micrograms of genomic DNA was extracted from cryopreserved PBMCs. Longitudinal blood samples from CLL patients receiving ibrutinib monotherapy were subjected to high-throughput TCR beta sequencing. Patients were enrolled in a phase 2 open-label single-center ibrutinib monotherapy trial. This receptor was obtained from a human donor with chronic lymphocytic leukemia. The V and J segments used are TRBV5-6 and TRBJ1-5; the central 7 bases match TRBD1. The material sequenced was PBMCs, taken after 36 months of ibrutinib treatment. The CDR3 reads CASSLAGRDSEAQHF. The DNA reads TGTGCCAGCAGCTTGGCTGGACGGGACAGTGAGGCCCAGCATTTT.